Detailed here is one T cell receptor (beta chain). This clone has only a few counts. Its specific antigen is unknown. There are no base qualities to consult, and no much larger clone falls within one base. The immunoSEQ Assay, a bias-controlled multiplex PCR, was used to amplify TCRbeta CDR3 regions from genomic DNA. Per the original workflow: The number of nucleated cells in each sample was estimated from the amplification of reference gene primers within the assay. To quantify the absolute abundance of each unique TCRbeta CDR3 rearrangement, sequence reads were collapsed and filtered. Productive Simpson clonality was computed per sample as the square root of Simpson's diversity index over productive rearrangements. This immuneACCESS table, as held by TCRdb, lists in-frame sequences with V and J called but not all clones. Of the missing ones, under half trace to an unresolved V gene in checked studies; the others have no known cause. D and trimming come from the DNA, and the V and J calls and clone size come from that table. The sample table contains roughly 200,000 clones; only one count was recorded for about 90% of them. 3% to 3.5% of the sample goes to the ten largest clones.

In the prospective study, participants were about 18 to 95 years old, resided in about two dozen geographic areas of the United States, and were enrolled through a virtual design. To assign participants to cohorts, the prospective study relied on clinical history that participants themselves reported in a screening survey and a study questionnaire. In the prospective study, mobile phlebotomists collected whole blood, serum and a nasopharyngeal or oropharyngeal swab from each participant. Additional blood draws and questionnaires over a 2-month period could optionally be provided by prospective study participants. Prospective study blood samples were shipped either frozen or at room temperature before DNA extraction. The source of the sample is a study of blood T cell repertoires in COVID-19 (dated by TCRdb to 2018 to 2020). Broadly, across the study: For ImmuneRACE Cohort 3, a participant was defined as recovered based on two consecutive negative NP/OP PCR tests, clearance by a healthcare professional, or resolution of symptoms. Collaborator samples came from the United States, Italy and Spain and covered acute and convalescent phases of COVID-19. The prospective study material was composed of cDNA or gDNA derived from T cells, B-cell-depleted T cells, or PBMCs. Subjects who had been exposed to COVID-19, were actively infected with it, or had recovered from it provided the deeply sampled blood TCRbeta repertoires that made up the dataset. The repertoires were made available in a free public database intended to serve as a resource for research on the immune response to SARS-CoV-2. The samples were drawn from the first 160 participants of the ongoing ImmuneRACE study and from 1,254 subjects provided by 6 global collaborators. A de-identified subject ID, COVID-19 status, age in years and sex were almost always included in the sample metadata. Where available, HLA class I and class II types were obtained from metadata supplied by the sample provider rather than from assay-based typing. Beyond this particular receptor, the publication reports: The amount of clinical and demographic metadata varied by source and participant and was provided uncurated.

The CDR3 runs 14 amino acids, cysteine and phenylalanine included. Solely the CDR3 DNA is kept, with 42 bases framed from the first base. Taken from the germline V gene (reference sequence), the CDR1 and CDR2 loops are SEHNR and FQNEAQ. The V end loses 5 bases and the J end loses 8 bases, and a stretch of 18 bases separates them. The V and J segments used are TRBV7-9 and TRBJ1-1, with the D gene too uncertain to name. The specimen was PBMCs or T cells enriched from blood (not recorded which). This TCR came from a woman aged 45-65 years in a cohort exposed to, infected with or recovered from COVID-19 (not recorded which). The encoded CDR3 is CASSPPVRVGEAFF. The DNA reads as follows: TGTGCCAGCAGCCCACCAGTGAGGGTAGGGGAAGCTTTCTTT.